Given below is one T cell receptor (beta chain) in context. Its antigen is not identified. CDR1 and CDR2 from the germline V gene are SEHNR and FQNEAQ (reference sequence). This CDR3 is built from 14 residues. V shed 5 bases, J shed 5 bases, and the junction held 6 bases outside the gene matches. Then a second PCR, running about 6 to 12 cycles, was carried out with a sample-barcoded 5' primer and a J-beta primer mix. Every cDNA was tagged by a template-switch adaptor with 12 random nucleotides. Each CDR3 protein is one row after TCRdb ran MiXCR on the 5' RACE reads. This table has 1,500,000 or so distinct CDR3 sequences, approximately 43% appearing once. The sample belongs to a study of blood T cells in healthy people across ages. General study results and limits: Aged donors had fewer naive CD4+ cells and lower diversity than long-lived donors.

Peripheral blood, approximately 10 milliliters per donor, was collected. The receptor's source is a young woman in good health. Sample: blood. The V gene is TRBV7-9, the J gene TRBJ1-1, with 9 positions matching TRBD1. The CDR3 bases are TGTGCCAGCAGCGGACAGGGGAGATTTACTGAAGCTTTCTTT. This encodes CASSGQGRFTEAFF. Complete variable domain (other parts from reference TRBV7-9 and TRBJ1-1): DTGVSQNPRHKITKRGQNVTFRCDPISEHNRLYWYRQTLGQGPEFLTYFQNEAQLEKSRLLSDRFSAERPKGSFSTLEIQRTEQGDSAMYLCASSGQGRFTEAFFGQGTRLTVV.